Described below is a single T cell receptor (beta chain) sequence and its context. Its antigen is not known. With 60 Vbeta and 13 Jbeta primers, the PCR was carried out. Sequencing used immunoSEQ multiplex PCR; TCRdb keeps in-frame clones, though not all of them. The sample lists 170,000 or so clones, approximately 80% seen once, with about 0.7% in the top ten. This sample stems from a study of cytomegalovirus exposure and HLA in healthy donors. Study results and limitations: Being productive about 87% or about 30% of the time was typical of most TCR beta V segments in an earlier analysis.

At the time of sampling, donors were nominally healthy, though unrecorded immune exposures were likely. CDR1 and CDR2 from the germline V gene are SGHTA and FQGNSA. The ends lost 3 bases at V and 2 bases at J; junction bases unmatched: 7. The CDR3 runs to 15 residues. The genes are TRBV7-2 and TRBJ2-7, with 7 bases matching TRBD1. Sequences were obtained from PBMCs. The receptor was isolated from a boy aged 5-17 years in good health and CMV-seronegative. Here the CDR3 reads CASSFSGQNTYEQYF. CDR3 DNA: TGTGCCAGCAGCTTCTCGGGACAGAACACCTACGAGCAGTACTTC.